This TCR beta chain is from a study of blood T cell repertoires in COVID-19. The wider study: The United States, Italy and Spain were the sources of the acute and convalescent COVID-19 samples. Sample material is recorded as cDNA or gDNA derived from T cells, B-cell-depleted T cells, or PBMCs.

V was trimmed by 0 bases and J by 8 bases, leaving 10 bases between them. The germline V gene has CDR1 LGHNA and CDR2 YSLEER. The CDR3 spans 14 residues. Authors' processing steps: Reference gene primers were amplified, and this amplification served to estimate nucleated cell counts. Libraries were prepared by immunoSEQ multiplex PCR; TCRdb keeps only in-frame clonotypes and omits some of them. The DNA was the basis for D and trimming; V, J and clone size are from that table. The sample has around 160,000 clones, around four fifths seen once. Sequencing was performed on peripheral blood. The V gene is TRBV4-3, the J gene TRBJ1-4; D perhaps matches TRBD1 (5 bases). The sequence derives from a human donor in a cohort sampled during active COVID-19. The CDR3 protein is CASSQDRGREKLFF. CDR3 nucleotide sequence: TGCGCCAGCAGCCAAGATAGGGGAAGGGAAAAACTGTTTTTT.